Shown below are 20 T cell receptor beta chains from a single sample sequenced in a study of shared clonotypes between healthy human individuals. Profiled with immunoSEQ multiplex PCR; TCRdb holds only in-frame clones, not every one. The table records approximately 530,000 clones, 90% to 96% of them present only once. Sequencing was carried out using naive CD4+ T cells sorted from blood. Subset meaning: CD45RA+ positively selected. The receptor source for this set is a woman under 40 in good health.

J is TRBJ2-5 and V is TRBV16, with D maybe TRBD1 (5 bases). The CDR3 extends over 14 amino acids. V lost 4 bases, J lost 3 bases, and 12 bases lay in between. Germline V gives CDR1 KGHSY, CDR2 FQNENV. Written as DNA, the CDR3 is TGTGCCAGCAGCCGCCAGGGTCGGGAAGAGACCCAGTACTTC. Its protein is CASSRQGREETQYF.

The chain couples TRBV28 to TRBJ1-5, with a tentative D call TRBD1 (5 bases). Germline V gene lookup returns CDR1 MDHEN and CDR2 SYDVKM. V lost 11 bases to trimming and J lost 6 bases, with 17 bases between them. CDR3 size: 13 residues. The CDR3 bases are TGTGCCTCGGGCGGAGGGGCAGGTCAGCCCCAGCATTTT. Amino acids: CASGGGAGQPQHF.

This sequence joins TRBV9 and TRBJ2-5, with TRBD1 matching over 7 bases. This CDR3 has 13 amino acids. Germline assignment: CDR1 SGDLS and CDR2 YYNGEE. V lost 3 bases, J lost 3 bases, and 2 bases stayed unmatched. The CDR3 region has the DNA TGTGCCAGCAGCGCCGGGACAGAAGAGACCCAGTACTTC. Translation gives CASSAGTEETQYF.

The chain is built from TRBV10-3 and TRBJ2-7, with 9 bases lining up with TRBD1. Germline V gives CDR1 ENHRY, CDR2 SYGVKD. This CDR3 has 14 residues. Trimming removed 5 bases from V and 3 bases from J; junction bases left unmatched: 5. The CDR3 sequence: CAISPGTGIYEQYF. The CDR3 nucleotides read TGTGCCATCAGTCCCGGGACAGGGATCTACGAGCAGTACTTC.

The CDR3 nucleotides are TGTGCCAGCAGCGCTAGCGGGCTCTACAATGAGCAGTTCTTC. Encoded protein: CASSASGLYNEQFF. V is TRBV6-4 and J is TRBJ2-1; 8 nucleotides match TRBD2. There are 14 residues in the CDR3. Germline V gene data show CDR1 as MRHNA and CDR2 as SNTAGT. Unmatched junction bases numbered 4, after V lost 6 bases and J lost 3 bases.

V gene TRBV27 combines with J gene TRBJ1-5, with 9 bases fitting TRBD1. The CDR3 sequence is 14 residues long. Germline assignment: CDR1 MNHEY and CDR2 SMNVEV (reference sequence). V was pared by 7 bases and J by 2 bases, with 3 bases of the junction left unmatched. CDR3 bases: TGTGCCAGCAAACGGACAGGGGGCAATCAGCCCCAGCATTTT. It encodes CASKRTGGNQPQHF.

CDR3 region: CASSHPHGGGTYNEQFF. In nucleotides, the CDR3 is TGCGCCAGCAGCCATCCCCATGGGGGCGGGACCTACAATGAGCAGTTCTTC. The V and J genes are TRBV4-1 and TRBJ2-1; D may correspond to TRBD1 or TRBD2 (6 bases each). The CDR3 has 17 residues. V shed 3 bases and J shed 2 bases, with 17 bases lying between them. The germline V gene has CDR1 MGHRA and CDR2 YSYEKL.

The chain uses TRBV19 and TRBJ1-4, with unresolved D. Germline V lookup: CDR1 LNHDA, CDR2 SQIVND (reference sequence). The V end lost 6 bases, the J end lost 7 bases, and 18 bases lay between the germline ends. The CDR3 totals 15 residues. CDR3 loop: CASRVSTQRIEKLFF. CDR3 bases: TGTGCCAGTAGGGTTTCGACACAGAGAATTGAAAAACTGTTTTTT.

The chain uses TRBV5-1 and TRBJ1-1; 10 nucleotides match TRBD1. The ends lost 4 bases at V and 5 bases at J; junction bases unmatched: 8. The CDR3 spans 15 residues. Looked up from germline, CDR1 is SGHRS and CDR2 is YFSETQ. CDR3: CASSGTGTGETEAFF. The CDR3 region has the DNA TGCGCCAGCAGCGGAACCGGGACAGGGGAGACTGAAGCTTTCTTT.

The chain links TRBV27 to TRBJ2-1; the D gene is possibly TRBD2 (6 bases). CDR1 and CDR2 (germline): MNHEY, SMNVEV (reference sequence). The CDR3 runs 14 residues. V was shortened by 10 bases and J by 7 bases, with 20 bases between the two germline ends. This CDR3 reads CAIAKGLTVNEQFF. CDR3 nucleotides: TGTGCCATCGCAAAGGGACTCACTGTAAATGAGCAGTTCTTC.

The V and J genes are TRBV6-5 and TRBJ2-2; D is unresolved. This CDR3 comprises 13 residues. Germline assignment: CDR1 MNHEY and CDR2 SVGAGI. V gave up 6 bases and J gave up 4 bases, with 9 bases separating them. Written as DNA, the CDR3 is TGTGCCAGCAGACGCTTAAGCACCGGGGAGCTGTTTTTT. As protein: CASRRLSTGELFF.

V is TRBV5-1 and J is TRBJ2-5; D call uncertain. CDR3 length: 9 amino acids. Germline V gives CDR1 SGHRS, CDR2 YFSETQ. The V end was cut by 8 bases, the J end by 5 bases, with 4 bases between. The CDR3 spells CARGETQYF. The CDR3 DNA reads as TGCGCCAGGGGGGAGACCCAGTACTTC. Based on the CDR3 plus reference TRBV5-1 and TRBJ2-5, the full variable domain is KAGVTQTPRYLIKTRGQQVTLSCSPISGHRSVSWYQQTPGQGLQFLFEYFSETQRNKGNFPGRFSGRQFSNSRSEMNVSTLELGDSALYLCARGETQYFGPGTRLLVL.

This clone has a single count. The chain joins TRBV30 to TRBJ2-5, with D unresolved. Trimming took 1 base from V and 2 from J, leaving 11 bases between them. The length of the CDR3 is 14 residues. Germline-derived CDR1 and CDR2 are GTSNPN and SVGIG (reference sequence). The CDR3 is CAWSESPRQETQYF. CDR3 bases: TGTGCCTGGAGTGAATCCCCCCGACAAGAGACCCAGTACTTC.

J is TRBJ2-7 and V is TRBV11-2, with 11 bases aligning to TRBD2. The CDR3 is made up of 14 amino acids. Germline V lookup: CDR1 SGHAT, CDR2 FQNNGV. J gave up 6 bases and V 4 bases, and 5 bases lay outside the gene matches. CDR3: CASSSLAGAFEQYF. DNA of the CDR3: TGTGCCAGCAGCTCACTAGCGGGGGCTTTCGAGCAGTACTTC.

V usage is TRBV9 and J usage is TRBJ2-7, with a possible D match to TRBD2 (5 bases). V was cut by 0 bases and J by 0 bases, with 13 bases left in between. The germline V gene has CDR1 SGDLS and CDR2 YYNGEE. The CDR3 contains 16 residues. CDR3 loop: CASSVDEAVSSYEQYF. In nucleotides, the CDR3 is TGTGCCAGCAGCGTAGATGAAGCGGTGAGCTCCTACGAGCAGTACTTC.

This clone was found once. The chain combines TRBV5-4 with TRBJ2-1, with 11 bases lining up with TRBD2. Germline CDR1 is SGHNT and CDR2 is YYREEE (reference sequence). The CDR3 covers 15 residues. Germline trimming cut 3 bases from V and 7 bases from J; bases unmatched to any gene: 6. The chain's CDR3 is CASSSLAGGPNEQFF. In DNA, the CDR3 is TGTGCCAGCAGCTCCTTAGCGGGAGGGCCAAATGAGCAGTTCTTC.

The chain employs TRBV19 and TRBJ1-4; 7 bases match TRBD1. After removal of 5 bases from V and 5 bases from J, the junction contained 8 bases not matched to a gene. Per germline, CDR1 LNHDA and CDR2 SQIVND (reference sequence). The CDR3 contains 15 residues. CDR3 coding DNA: TGTGCCAGTAGTTCCAGGGGGACGGAGAATGAAAAACTGTTTTTT. The encoded protein is CASSSRGTENEKLFF.

J is TRBJ2-7 and V is TRBV7-9, with a possible D match to TRBD2 (5 bases). Looked up from germline, CDR1 is SEHNR and CDR2 is FQNEAQ (reference sequence). Trimming left V 3 bases short and J 5 bases short, with 11 bases between. There are 13 residues in the CDR3. The CDR3 DNA is TGTGCCAGCAGCTTTAGCGCAACCCACGAGCAGTACTTC. Translation: CASSFSATHEQYF. The whole variable domain, filled in from reference TRBV7-9 and TRBJ2-7, reads DTGVSQNPRHKITKRGQNVTFRCDPISEHNRLYWYRQTLGQGPEFLTYFQNEAQLEKSRLLSDRFSAERPKGSFSTLEIQRTEQGDSAMYLCASSFSATHEQYFGPGTRLTVT.

The chain uses TRBV28 and TRBJ2-7; no reliable D call. V was clipped by 11 bases and J by 2 bases, with 13 bases between them. The germline CDR1 and CDR2 sequences are MDHEN and SYDVKM. This CDR3 is built from 12 residues. Here the CDR3 DNA reads TGTGCCGTCAATGGGGTCACCTACGAGCAGTACTTC. Translation gives CAVNGVTYEQYF.

This chain links TRBV28 with TRBJ2-1; 16 positions match TRBD2. The ends lost 5 bases at V and 2 bases at J; junction bases unmatched: 9. The CDR3 sequence is 19 residues long. CDR1 is MDHEN and CDR2 is SYDVKM in the germline V gene. The CDR3 here is CASSPWGLAGGKAYNEQFF. CDR3 DNA sequence: TGTGCCAGCAGTCCCTGGGGACTAGCGGGAGGGAAAGCCTACAATGAGCAGTTCTTC. The complete variable domain, with remaining parts taken from reference TRBV28 and TRBJ2-1, reads DVKVTQSSRYLVKRTGEKVFLECVQDMDHENMFWYRQDPGLGLRLIYFSYDVKMKEKGDIPEGYSVSREKKERFSLILESASTNQTSMYLCASSPWGLAGGKAYNEQFFGPGTRLTVL.